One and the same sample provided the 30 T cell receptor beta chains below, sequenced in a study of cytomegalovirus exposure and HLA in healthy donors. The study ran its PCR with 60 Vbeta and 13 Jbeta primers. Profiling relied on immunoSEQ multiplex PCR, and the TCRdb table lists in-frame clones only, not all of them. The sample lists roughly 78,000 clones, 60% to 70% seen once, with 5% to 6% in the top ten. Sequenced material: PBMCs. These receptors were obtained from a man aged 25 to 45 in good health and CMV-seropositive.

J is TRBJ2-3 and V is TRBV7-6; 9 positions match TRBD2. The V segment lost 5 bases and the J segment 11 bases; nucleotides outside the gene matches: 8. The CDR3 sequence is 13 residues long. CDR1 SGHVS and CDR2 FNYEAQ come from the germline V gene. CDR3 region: CASSLSGTSKQYF. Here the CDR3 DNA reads TGTGCCAGCAGCCTATCCGGGACTAGCAAGCAGTATTTT.

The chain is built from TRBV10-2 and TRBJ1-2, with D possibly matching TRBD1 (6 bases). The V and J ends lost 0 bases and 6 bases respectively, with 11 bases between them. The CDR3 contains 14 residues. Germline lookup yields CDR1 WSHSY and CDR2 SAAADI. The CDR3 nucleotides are TGCGCCAGCAGTGAGTCGCCAGGGGCGAATGGCTACACCTTC. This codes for CASSESPGANGYTF.

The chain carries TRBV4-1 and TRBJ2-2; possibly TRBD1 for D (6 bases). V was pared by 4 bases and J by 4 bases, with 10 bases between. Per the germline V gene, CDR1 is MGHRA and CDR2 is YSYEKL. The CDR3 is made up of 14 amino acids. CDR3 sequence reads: CASSRGTTTGELFF. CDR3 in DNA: TGCGCCAGCAGCCGGGGGACAACCACCGGGGAGCTGTTTTTT.

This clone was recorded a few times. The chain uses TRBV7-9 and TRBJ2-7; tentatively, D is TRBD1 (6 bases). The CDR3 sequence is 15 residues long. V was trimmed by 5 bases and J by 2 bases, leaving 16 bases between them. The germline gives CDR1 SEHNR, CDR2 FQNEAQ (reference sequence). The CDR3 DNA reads TGTGCCAGCAGCACTCCGGGACATACCCCCTACGAGCAGTACTTC. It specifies CASSTPGHTPYEQYF.

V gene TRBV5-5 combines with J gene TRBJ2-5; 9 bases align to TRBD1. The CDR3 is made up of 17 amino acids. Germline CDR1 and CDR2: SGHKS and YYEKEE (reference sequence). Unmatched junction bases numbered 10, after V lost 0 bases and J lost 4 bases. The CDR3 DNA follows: TGTGCCAGCAGCTTGGCCCGTATGACAGGGGGTAGAGAGACCCAGTACTTC. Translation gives CASSLARMTGGRETQYF. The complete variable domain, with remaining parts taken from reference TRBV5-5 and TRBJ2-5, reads DAGVTQSPTHLIKTRGQQVTLRCSPISGHKSVSWYQQVLGQGPQFIFQYYEKEERGRGNFPDRFSARQFPNYSSELNVNALLLGDSALYLCASSLARMTGGRETQYFGPGTRLLVL.

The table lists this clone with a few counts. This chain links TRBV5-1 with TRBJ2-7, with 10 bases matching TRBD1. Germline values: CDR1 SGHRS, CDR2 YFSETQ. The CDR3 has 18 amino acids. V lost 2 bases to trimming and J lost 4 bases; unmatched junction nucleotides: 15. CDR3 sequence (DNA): TGCGCCAGCAGCTTAGCCCCTCGGGGACAGGGGTCGGGATACGAGCAGTACTTC. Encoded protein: CASSLAPRGQGSGYEQYF.

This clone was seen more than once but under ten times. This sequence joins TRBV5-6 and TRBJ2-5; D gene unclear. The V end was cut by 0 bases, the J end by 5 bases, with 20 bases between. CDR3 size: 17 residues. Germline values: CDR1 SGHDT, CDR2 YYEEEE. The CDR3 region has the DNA TGTGCCAGCAGCTTGGCCGCCGGTTCAGGCTATGGGGAGACCCAGTACTTC. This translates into CASSLAAGSGYGETQYF.

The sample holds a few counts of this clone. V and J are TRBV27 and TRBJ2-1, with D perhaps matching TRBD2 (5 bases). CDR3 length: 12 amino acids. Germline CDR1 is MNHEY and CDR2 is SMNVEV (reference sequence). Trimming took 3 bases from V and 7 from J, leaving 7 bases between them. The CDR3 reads CASSFRGNEQFF. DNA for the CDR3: TGTGCCAGCAGTTTTAGAGGGAATGAGCAGTTCTTC.

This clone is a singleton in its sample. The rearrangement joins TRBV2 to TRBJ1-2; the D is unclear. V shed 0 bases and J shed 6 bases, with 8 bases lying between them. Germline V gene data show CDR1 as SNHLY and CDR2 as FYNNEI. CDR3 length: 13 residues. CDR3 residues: CASSEAQLDGYTF. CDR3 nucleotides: TGTGCCAGCAGTGAAGCGCAATTAGATGGCTACACCTTC.

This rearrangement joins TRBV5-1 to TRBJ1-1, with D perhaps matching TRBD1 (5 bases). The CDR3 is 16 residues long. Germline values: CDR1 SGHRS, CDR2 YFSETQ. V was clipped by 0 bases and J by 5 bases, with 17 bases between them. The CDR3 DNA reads TGCGCCAGCAGCTTGGCCTTAGGACACCAAGGGACTGAAGCTTTCTTT. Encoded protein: CASSLALGHQGTEAFF.

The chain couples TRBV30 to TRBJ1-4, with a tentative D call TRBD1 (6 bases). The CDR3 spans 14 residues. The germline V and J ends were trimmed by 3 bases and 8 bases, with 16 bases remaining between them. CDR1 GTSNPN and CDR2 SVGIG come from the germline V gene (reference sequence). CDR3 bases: TGTGCCTGGAGGGAACAGGGTGAGAAAGAAAAACTGTTTTTT. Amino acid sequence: CAWREQGEKEKLFF.

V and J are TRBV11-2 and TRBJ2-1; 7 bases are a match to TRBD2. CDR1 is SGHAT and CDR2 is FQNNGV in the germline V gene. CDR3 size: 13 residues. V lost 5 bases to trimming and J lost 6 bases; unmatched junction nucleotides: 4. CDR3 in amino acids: CASSGTSVNEQFF. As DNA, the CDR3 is TGTGCCAGCAGCGGAACTAGCGTCAATGAGCAGTTCTTC.

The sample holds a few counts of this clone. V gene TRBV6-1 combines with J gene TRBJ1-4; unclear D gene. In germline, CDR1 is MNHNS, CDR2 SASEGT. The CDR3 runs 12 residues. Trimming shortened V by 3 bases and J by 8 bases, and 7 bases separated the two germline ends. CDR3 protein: CASSESREKLFF. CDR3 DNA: TGTGCCAGCAGTGAGAGCCGCGAAAAACTGTTTTTT.

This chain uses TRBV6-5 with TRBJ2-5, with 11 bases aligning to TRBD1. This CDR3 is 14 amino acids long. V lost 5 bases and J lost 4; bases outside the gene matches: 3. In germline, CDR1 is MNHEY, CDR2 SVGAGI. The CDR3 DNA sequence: TGTGCCAGCAGTGGGACAGGGGGGACAGAGACCCAGTACTTC. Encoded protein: CASSGTGGTETQYF.

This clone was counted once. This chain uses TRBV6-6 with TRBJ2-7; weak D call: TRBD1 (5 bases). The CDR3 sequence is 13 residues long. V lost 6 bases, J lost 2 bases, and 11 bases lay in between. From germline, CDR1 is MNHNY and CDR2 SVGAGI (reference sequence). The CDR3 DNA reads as TGTGCCAGCAGGGAAGACAGAGCCTACGAGCAGTACTTC. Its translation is CASREDRAYEQYF.

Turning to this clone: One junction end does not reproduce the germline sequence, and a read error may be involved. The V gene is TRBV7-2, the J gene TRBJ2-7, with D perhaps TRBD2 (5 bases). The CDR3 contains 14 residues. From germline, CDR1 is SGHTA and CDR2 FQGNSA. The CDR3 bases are TGTGCCAGCGGCTTAGGGAGTCCATTCTACGAGCAGTACTTC. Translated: CASGLGSPFYEQYF.

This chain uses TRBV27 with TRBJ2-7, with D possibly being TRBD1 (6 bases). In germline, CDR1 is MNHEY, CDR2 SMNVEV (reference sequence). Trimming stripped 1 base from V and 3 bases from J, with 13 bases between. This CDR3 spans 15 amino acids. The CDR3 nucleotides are TGTGCCAGCAGTTTATACAGGGCTGTTCGCTACGAGCAGTACTTC. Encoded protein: CASSLYRAVRYEQYF.

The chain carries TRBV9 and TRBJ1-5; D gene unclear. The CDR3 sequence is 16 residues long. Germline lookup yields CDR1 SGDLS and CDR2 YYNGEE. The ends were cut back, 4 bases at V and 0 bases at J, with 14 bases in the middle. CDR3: CASSPSGLYSNQPQHF. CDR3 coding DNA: TGTGCCAGCAGCCCATCGGGGTTATATAGCAATCAGCCCCAGCATTTT.

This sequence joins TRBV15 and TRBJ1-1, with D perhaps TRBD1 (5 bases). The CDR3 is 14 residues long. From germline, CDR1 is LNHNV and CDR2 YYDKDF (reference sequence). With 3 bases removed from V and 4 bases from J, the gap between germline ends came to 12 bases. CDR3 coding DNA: TGTGCCACCAGCAGCGTGGGGGGGGGCACTGAAGCTTTCTTT. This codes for CATSSVGGGTEAFF.

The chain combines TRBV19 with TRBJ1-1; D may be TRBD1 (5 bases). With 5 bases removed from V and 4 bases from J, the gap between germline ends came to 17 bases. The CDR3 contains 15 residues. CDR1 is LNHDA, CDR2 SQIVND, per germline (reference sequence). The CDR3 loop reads CASSLGGGRATEAFF. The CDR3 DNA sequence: TGTGCCAGTAGTCTGGGGGGAGGACGGGCCACTGAAGCTTTCTTT.

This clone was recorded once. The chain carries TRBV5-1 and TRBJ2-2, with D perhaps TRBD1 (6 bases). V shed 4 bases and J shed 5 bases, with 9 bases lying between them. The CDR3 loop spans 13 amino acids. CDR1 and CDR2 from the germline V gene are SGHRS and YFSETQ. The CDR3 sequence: CASSLQGTGELFF. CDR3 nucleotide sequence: TGCGCCAGCAGCCTCCAGGGGACCGGGGAGCTGTTTTTT.

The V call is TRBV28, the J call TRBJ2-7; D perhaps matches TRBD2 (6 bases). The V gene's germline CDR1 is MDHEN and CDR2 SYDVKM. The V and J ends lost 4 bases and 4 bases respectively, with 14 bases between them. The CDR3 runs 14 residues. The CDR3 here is CASSSRGGRYEQYF. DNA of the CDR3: TGTGCCAGCAGTTCCCGCGGTGGGAGGTACGAGCAGTACTTC.

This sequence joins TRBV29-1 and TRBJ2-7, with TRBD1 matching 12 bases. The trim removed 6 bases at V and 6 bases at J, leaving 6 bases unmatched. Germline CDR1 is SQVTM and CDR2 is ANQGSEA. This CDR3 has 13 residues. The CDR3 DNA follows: TGCAGCGTGACCGGGACAGGGGGCCTCGAGCAGTACTTC. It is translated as CSVTGTGGLEQYF.

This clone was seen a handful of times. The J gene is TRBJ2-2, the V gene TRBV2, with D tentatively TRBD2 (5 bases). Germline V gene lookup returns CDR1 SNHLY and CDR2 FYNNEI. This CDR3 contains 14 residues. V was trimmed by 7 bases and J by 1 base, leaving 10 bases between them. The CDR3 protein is CASKVGLNTGELFF. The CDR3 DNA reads TGTGCCAGCAAGGTCGGACTGAACACCGGGGAGCTGTTTTTT. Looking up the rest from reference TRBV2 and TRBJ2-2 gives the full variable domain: EPEVTQTPSHQVTQMGQEVILRCVPISNHLYFYWYRQILGQKVEFLVSFYNNEISEKSEIFDDQFSVERPDGSNFTLKIRSTKLEDSAMYFCASKVGLNTGELFFGEGSRLTVL.

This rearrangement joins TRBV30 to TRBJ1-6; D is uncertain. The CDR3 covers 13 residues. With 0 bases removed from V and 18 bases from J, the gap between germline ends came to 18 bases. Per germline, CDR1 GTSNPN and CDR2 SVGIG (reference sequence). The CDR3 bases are TGTGCCTGGAGTGTTTCACTGGTTGGCAGGCGCCACTTT. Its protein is CAWSVSLVGRRHF.

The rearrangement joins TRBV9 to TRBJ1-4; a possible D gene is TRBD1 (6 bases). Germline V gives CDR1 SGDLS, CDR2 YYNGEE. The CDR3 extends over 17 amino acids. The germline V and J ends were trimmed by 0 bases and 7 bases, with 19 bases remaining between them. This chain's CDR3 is CASSVDWLGAQGEKLFF. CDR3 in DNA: TGTGCCAGCAGCGTAGATTGGCTGGGGGCGCAGGGTGAAAAACTGTTTTTT.

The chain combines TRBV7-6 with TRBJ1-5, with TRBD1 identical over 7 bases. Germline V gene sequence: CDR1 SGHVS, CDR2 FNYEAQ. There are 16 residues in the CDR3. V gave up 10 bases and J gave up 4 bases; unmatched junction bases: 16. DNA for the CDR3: TGTGCCACTACCCTGCGAGGGGGACAGACTAATCAGCCCCAGCATTTT. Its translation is CATTLRGGQTNQPQHF.

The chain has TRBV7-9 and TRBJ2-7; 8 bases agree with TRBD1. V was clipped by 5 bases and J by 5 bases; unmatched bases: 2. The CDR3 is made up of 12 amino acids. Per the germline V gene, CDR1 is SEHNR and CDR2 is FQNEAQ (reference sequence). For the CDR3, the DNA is TGTGCCAGCAGCCCGACAGGGGACGAGCAGTACTTC. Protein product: CASSPTGDEQYF. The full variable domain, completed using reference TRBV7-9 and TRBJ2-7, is DTGVSQNPRHKITKRGQNVTFRCDPISEHNRLYWYRQTLGQGPEFLTYFQNEAQLEKSRLLSDRFSAERPKGSFSTLEIQRTEQGDSAMYLCASSPTGDEQYFGPGTRLTVT.

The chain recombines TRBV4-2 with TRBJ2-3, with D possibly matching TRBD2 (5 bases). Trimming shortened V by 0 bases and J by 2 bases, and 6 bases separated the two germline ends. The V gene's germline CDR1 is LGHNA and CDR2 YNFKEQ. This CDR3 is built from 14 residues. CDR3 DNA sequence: TGTGCCAGCAGCCAAGAACTAGACACAGATACGCAGTATTTT. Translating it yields CASSQELDTDTQYF.

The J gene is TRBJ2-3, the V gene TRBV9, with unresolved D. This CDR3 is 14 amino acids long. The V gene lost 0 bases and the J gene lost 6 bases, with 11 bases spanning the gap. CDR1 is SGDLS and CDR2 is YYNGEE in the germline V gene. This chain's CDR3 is CASSVVPQYDTQYF. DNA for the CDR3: TGTGCCAGCAGCGTAGTCCCCCAGTACGATACGCAGTATTTT.